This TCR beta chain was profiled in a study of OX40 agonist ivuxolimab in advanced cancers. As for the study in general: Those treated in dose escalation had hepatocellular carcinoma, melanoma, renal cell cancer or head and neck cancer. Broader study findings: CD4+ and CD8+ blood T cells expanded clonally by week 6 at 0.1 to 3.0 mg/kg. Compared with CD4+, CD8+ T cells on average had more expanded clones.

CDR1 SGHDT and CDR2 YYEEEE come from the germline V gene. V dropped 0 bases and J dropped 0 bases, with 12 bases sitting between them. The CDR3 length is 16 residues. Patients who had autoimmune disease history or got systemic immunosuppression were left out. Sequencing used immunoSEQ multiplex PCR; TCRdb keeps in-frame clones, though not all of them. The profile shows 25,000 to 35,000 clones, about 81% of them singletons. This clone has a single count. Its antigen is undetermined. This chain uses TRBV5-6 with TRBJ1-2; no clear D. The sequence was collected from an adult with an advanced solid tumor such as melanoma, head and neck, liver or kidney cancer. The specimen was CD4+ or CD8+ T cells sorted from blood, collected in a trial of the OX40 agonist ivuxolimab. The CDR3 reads CASSLAYGEANYGYTF. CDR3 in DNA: TGTGCCAGCAGCTTGGCCTATGGAGAAGCTAACTATGGCTACACCTTC.